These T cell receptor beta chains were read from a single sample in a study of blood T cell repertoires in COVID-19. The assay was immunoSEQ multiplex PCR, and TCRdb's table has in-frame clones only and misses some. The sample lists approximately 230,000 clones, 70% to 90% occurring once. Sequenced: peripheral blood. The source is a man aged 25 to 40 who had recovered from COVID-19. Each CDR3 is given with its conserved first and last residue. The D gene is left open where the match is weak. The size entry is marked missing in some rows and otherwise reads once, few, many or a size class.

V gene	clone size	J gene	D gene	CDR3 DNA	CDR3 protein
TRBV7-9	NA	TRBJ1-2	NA	TGTGCCAGCAGCTTAGGCGGGGACCGGGGCTACACCTTC	CASSLGGDRGYTF
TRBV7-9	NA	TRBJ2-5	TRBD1	TGTGCCAGCAGCAAGGGACAGGGGCTAGGTGAGACCCAGTACTTC	CASSKGQGLGETQYF
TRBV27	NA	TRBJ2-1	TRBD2	TGTGCCAGCAGAGAGAGGGGCGGGGGCTCCTACAATGAGCAGTTCTTC	CASRERGGGSYNEQFF
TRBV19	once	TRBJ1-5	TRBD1	TGTGCCAGTAGGGCGACAGGGTATCAGCCCCAGCATTTT	CASRATGYQPQHF
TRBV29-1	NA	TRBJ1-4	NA	TGCAGCGTTGGACAGTCCACCCACGTTAATGAAAAACTGTTTTTT	CSVGQSTHVNEKLFF
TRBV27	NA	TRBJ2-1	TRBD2	TGTGCCAGCAGTTGGCCAGGAGCTAGCGGGGGACAACCAGGGTCCTACAATGAGCAGTTCTTC	CASSWPGASGGQPGSYNEQFF
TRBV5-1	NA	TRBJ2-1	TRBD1	TGCGCCAGCAGCTTTACAGGGGCCGAGTACAATGAGCAGTTCTTC	CASSFTGAEYNEQFF
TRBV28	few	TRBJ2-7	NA	TGTGCCAGCAGTTTGTGGGGGGACAGCCTTGTAAAGTACTTC	CASSLWGDSLVKYF
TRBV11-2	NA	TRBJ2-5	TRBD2	TGTGCCAGCAGCTTAGTAGGGCTAGCGGGGTCGGAGACCCAGTACTTC	CASSLVGLAGSETQYF
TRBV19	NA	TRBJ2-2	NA	TGTGCCAGTAGTATCCGTGGGGGGACGAACACCGGGGAGCTGTTTTTT	CASSIRGGTNTGELFF
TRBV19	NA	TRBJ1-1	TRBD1	TGTGCCAGCAAAACAGGGGGGATCACTGAAGCTTTCTTT	CASKTGGITEAFF
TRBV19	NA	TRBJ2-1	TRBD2	TGTGCCAGTAGCAGGACTAGCGGGGGGTCCTACAATGAGCAGTTCTTC	CASSRTSGGSYNEQFF
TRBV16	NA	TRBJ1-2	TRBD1	TGTGCCAGCAGCCAATTTGCAGGGGGCAACTATGGCTACACCTTC	CASSQFAGGNYGYTF
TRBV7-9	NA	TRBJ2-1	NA	TGTGCCAGCAGCTCCCTTGCGGAGCAGTTCTTC	CASSSLAEQFF
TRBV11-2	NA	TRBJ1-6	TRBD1	TGTGCCAGCAGCCCCGACAGGGGGGGCGGTAATTCACCCCTCCACTTT	CASSPDRGGGNSPLHF
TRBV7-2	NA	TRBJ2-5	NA	TGTGCCAGCAGCTCGGGTCCTTCGGGGGAGACCCAGTACTTC	CASSSGPSGETQYF
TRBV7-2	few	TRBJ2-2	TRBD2	TGTGCCAGCAACACACGTCGGGGGGGCAACACCGGGGAGCTGTTTTTT	CASNTRRGGNTGELFF